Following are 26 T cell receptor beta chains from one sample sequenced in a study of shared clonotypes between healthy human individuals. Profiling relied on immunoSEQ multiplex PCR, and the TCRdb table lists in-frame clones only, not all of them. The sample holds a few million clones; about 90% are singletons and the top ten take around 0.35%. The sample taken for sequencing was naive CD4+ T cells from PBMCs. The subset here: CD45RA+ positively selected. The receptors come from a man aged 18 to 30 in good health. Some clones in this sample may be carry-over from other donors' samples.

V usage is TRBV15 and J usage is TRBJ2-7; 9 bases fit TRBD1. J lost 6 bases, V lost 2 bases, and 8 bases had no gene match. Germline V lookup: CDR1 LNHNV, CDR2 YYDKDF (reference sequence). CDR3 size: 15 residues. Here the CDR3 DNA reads TGTGCCACCAGCAGAAGGACAGGGGTATCGGGCGAGCAGTACTTC. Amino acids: CATSRRTGVSGEQYF.

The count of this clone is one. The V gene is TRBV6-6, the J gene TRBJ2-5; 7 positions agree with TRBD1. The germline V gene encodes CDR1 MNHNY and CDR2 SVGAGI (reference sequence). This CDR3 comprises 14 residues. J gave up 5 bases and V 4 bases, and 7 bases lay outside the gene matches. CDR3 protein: CASSFPGQPETQYF. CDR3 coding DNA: TGTGCCAGCAGTTTTCCGGGACAGCCGGAGACCCAGTACTTC.

CDR3 sequence (DNA): TGTGCCAGCTCACCAGGGAGTAGCGACTATGGCTACACCTTC. It is translated as CASSPGSSDYGYTF. This rearrangement joins TRBV18 to TRBJ1-2; D not resolved. The V end was cut by 2 bases, the J end by 3 bases, with 10 bases between. The V gene's germline CDR1 is KGHSH and CDR2 LQKENI. The CDR3 is made up of 14 amino acids. Complete variable domain (other parts from reference TRBV18 and TRBJ1-2): NAGVMQNPRHLVRRRGQEARLRCSPMKGHSHVYWYRQLPEEGLKFMVYLQKENIIDESGMPKERFSAEFPKEGPSILRIQQVVRGDSAAYFCASSPGSSDYGYTFGSGTRLTVV.

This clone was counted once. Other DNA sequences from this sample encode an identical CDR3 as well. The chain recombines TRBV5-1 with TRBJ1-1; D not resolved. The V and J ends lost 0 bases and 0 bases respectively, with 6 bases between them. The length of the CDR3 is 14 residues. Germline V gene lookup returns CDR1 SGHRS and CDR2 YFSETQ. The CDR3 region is CASSLDRLNTEAFF. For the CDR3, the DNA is TGCGCCAGCAGCTTGGACAGACTGAACACTGAAGCTTTCTTT.

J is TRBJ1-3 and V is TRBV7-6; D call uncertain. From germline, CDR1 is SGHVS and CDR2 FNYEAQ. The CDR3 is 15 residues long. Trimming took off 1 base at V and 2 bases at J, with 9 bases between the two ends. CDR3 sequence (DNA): TGTGCCAGCAGCTTAGAGTCGCCGACTGGAAACACCATATATTTT. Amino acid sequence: CASSLESPTGNTIYF.

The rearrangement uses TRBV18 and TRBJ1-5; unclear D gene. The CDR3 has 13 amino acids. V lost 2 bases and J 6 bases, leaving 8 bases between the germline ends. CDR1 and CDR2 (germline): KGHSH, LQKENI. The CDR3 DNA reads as TGTGCCAGCTCACCATTGAAGGGTCAGCCCCAGCATTTT. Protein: CASSPLKGQPQHF.

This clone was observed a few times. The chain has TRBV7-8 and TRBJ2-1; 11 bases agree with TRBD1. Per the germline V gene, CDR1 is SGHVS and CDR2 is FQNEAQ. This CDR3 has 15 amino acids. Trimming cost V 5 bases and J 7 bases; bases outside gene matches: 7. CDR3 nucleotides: TGTGCCAGCAGCCTTGGACAGGGGGCTTTGAATGAGCAGTTCTTC. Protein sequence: CASSLGQGALNEQFF.

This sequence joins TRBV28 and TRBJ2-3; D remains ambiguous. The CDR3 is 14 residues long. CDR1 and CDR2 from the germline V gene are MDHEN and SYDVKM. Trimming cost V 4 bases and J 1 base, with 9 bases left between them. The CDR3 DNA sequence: TGTGCCAGCAGTTATCGGATCCGCACAGATACGCAGTATTTT. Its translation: CASSYRIRTDTQYF. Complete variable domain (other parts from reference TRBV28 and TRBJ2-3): DVKVTQSSRYLVKRTGEKVFLECVQDMDHENMFWYRQDPGLGLRLIYFSYDVKMKEKGDIPEGYSVSREKKERFSLILESASTNQTSMYLCASSYRIRTDTQYFGPGTRLTVL.

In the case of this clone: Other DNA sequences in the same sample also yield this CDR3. CDR3 nucleotides: TGCAGCGTTTCGGACAGGGCCAGCAATCAGCCCCAGCATTTT. Its protein product is CSVSDRASNQPQHF. The chain recombines TRBV29-1 with TRBJ1-5, with 8 positions matching TRBD1. J gave up 1 base and V 5 bases, and 4 bases lay outside the gene matches. This CDR3 has 14 residues. From germline, CDR1 is SQVTM and CDR2 ANQGSEA.

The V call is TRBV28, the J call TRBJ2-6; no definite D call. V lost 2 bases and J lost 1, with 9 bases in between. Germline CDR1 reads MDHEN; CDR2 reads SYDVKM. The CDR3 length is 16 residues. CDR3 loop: CASSLPGDSGANVLTF. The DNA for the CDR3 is TGTGCCAGCAGTTTACCCGGAGATTCTGGGGCCAACGTCCTGACTTTC.

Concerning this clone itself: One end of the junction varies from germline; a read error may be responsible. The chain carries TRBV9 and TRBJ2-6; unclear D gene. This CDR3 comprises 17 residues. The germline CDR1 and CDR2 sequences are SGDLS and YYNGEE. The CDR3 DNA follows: TGTGCCAGCAGCGTTGCGAACAGCTACTCTGGGACCAACGTCCTGACTTTC. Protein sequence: CASSVANSYSGTNVLTF.

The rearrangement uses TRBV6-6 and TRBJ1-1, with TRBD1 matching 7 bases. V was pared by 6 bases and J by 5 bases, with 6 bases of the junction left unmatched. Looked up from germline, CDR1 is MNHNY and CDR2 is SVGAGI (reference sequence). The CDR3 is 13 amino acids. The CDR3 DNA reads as TGTGCCAGCAGCCTCGACAGGGCTACTGAAGCTTTCTTT. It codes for CASSLDRATEAFF.

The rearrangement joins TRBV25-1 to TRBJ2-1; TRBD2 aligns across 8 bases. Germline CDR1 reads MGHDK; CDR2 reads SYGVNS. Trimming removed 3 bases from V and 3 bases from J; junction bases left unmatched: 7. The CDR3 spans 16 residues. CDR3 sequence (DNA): TGTGCCAGCAGTGACGGGGCGGGAGGCCTCTACAATGAGCAGTTCTTC. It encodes CASSDGAGGLYNEQFF.

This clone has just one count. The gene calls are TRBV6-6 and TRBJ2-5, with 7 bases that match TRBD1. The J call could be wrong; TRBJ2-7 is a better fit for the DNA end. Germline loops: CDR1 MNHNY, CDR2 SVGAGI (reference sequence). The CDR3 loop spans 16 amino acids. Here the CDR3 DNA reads TGTGCCAGCAGTTACTCATACAGGGGCGTAATCTACGAGCAGTACTTC. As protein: CASSYSYRGVIYEQYF.

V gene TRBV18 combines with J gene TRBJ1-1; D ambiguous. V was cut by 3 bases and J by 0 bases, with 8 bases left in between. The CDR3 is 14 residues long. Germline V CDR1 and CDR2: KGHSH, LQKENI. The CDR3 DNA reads TGTGCCAGCTCACCCCAGCTCATGAACACTGAAGCTTTCTTT. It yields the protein CASSPQLMNTEAFF.

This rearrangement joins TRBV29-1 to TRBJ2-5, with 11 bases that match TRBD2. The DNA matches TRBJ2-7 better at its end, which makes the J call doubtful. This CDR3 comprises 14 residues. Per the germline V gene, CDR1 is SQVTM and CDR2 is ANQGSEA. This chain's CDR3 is CSVGPSGRTYEQYF. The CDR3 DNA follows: TGCAGCGTTGGTCCTAGCGGGAGGACCTACGAGCAGTACTTC.

CDR3 sequence: CASSSRGGGFQPQHF. The CDR3 DNA sequence: TGTGCCAGCAGCTCCAGAGGGGGCGGGTTTCAGCCCCAGCATTTT. V usage is TRBV28 and J usage is TRBJ1-5; 7 positions match TRBD1. Germline V gives CDR1 MDHEN, CDR2 SYDVKM. V dropped 6 bases and J dropped 6; count of bases not matched to a gene: 11. The CDR3 covers 15 residues.

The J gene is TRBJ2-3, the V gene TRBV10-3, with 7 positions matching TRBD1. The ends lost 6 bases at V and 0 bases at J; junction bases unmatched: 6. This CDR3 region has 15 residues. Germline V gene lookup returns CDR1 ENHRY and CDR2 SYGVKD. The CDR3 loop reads CAIRGTATSTDTQYF. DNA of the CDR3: TGTGCCATCAGGGGGACAGCGACTAGCACAGATACGCAGTATTTT.

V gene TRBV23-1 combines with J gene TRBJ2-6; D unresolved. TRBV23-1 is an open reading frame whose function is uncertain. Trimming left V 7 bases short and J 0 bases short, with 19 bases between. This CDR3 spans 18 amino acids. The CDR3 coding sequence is TGCGCCAGCACCCCAAATCATCTGTGTCACTCTGGGGCCAACGTCCTGACTTTC. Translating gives CASTPNHLCHSGANVLTF.

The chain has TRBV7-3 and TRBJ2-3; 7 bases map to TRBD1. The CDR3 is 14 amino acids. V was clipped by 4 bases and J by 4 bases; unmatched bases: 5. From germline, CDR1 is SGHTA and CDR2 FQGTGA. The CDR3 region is CASSSGTAADTQYF. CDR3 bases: TGTGCCAGCAGCTCTGGGACAGCGGCAGATACGCAGTATTTT.

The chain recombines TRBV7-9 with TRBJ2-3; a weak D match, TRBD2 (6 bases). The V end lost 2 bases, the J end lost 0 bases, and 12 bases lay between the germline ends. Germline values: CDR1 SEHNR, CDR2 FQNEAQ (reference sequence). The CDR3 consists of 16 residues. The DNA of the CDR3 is TGTGCCAGCAGCTTACTTAGCGGCTCTAGCACAGATACGCAGTATTTT. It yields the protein CASSLLSGSSTDTQYF.

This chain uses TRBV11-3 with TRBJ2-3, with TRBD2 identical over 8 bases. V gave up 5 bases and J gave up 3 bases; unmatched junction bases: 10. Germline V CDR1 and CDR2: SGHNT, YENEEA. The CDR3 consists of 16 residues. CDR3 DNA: TGTGCCAGCAGCCCAGGCTTTCGCGGGAGGACAGATACGCAGTATTTT. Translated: CASSPGFRGRTDTQYF.

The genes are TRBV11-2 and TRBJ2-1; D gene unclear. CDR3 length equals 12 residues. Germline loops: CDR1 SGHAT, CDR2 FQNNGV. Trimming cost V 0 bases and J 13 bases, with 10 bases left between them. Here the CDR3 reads CASSLDRALQFF. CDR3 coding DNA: TGTGCCAGCAGCTTAGATCGGGCATTACAGTTCTTC.

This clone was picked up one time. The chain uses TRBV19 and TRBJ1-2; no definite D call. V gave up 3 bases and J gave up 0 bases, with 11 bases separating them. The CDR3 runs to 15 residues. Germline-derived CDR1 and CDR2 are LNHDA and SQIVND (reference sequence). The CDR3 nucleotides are TGTGCCAGTAGTATCCTGGCCTTAGCTAACTATGGCTACACCTTC. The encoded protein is CASSILALANYGYTF.

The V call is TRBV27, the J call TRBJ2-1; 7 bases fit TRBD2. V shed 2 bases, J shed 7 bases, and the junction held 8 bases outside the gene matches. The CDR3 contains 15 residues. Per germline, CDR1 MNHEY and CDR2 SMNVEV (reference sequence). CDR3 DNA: TGTGCCAGCAGTTTAGGGGGGAGGGCCATTAATGAGCAGTTCTTC. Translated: CASSLGGRAINEQFF.

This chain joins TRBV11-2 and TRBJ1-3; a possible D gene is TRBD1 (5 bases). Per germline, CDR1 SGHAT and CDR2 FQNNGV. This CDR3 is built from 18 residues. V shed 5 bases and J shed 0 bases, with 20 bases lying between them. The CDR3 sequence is CASSPTARNTNSGNTIYF. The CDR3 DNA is TGTGCCAGCAGCCCGACAGCACGCAATACTAACTCTGGAAACACCATATATTTT. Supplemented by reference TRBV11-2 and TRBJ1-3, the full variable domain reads EAGVAQSPRYKIIEKRQSVAFWCNPISGHATLYWYQQILGQGPKLLIQFQNNGVVDDSQLPKDRFSAERLKGVDSTLKIQPAKLEDSAVYLCASSPTARNTNSGNTIYFGEGSWLTVV.